This TCR beta chain was found in a study of blood T cell repertoires in COVID-19. Whole-study context: Italy, Spain and the United States were the sources of the convalescent and acute COVID-19 samples. Sample material is recorded as cDNA or gDNA derived from T cells, B-cell-depleted T cells, or PBMCs.

Trimming cost V 3 bases and J 4 bases; bases outside gene matches: 7. The germline V gene has CDR1 LGHNA and CDR2 YSLEER. The CDR3 runs 17 residues. Original data processing: Amplifying reference gene primers gave estimates of nucleated cell counts. Method: immunoSEQ multiplex PCR; TCRdb's copy keeps in-frame clones and lacks some. That table is the source of V, J and clone size, and D and trimming were worked out from the DNA. The sample holds hundreds of thousands of clones, 89% seen once. The sequence was obtained from a woman aged 25-40 years with COVID-19, enrolled during active disease. Sequencing was done on a sample of peripheral blood. J is TRBJ2-2 and V is TRBV4-3; 11 nucleotides line up with TRBD1. CDR3 nucleotide sequence: TGCGCCAGCAGCCAGTCCCCCGGGACAGGGGGCACCGGGGAGCTGTTTTTT. Translating it yields CASSQSPGTGGTGELFF.